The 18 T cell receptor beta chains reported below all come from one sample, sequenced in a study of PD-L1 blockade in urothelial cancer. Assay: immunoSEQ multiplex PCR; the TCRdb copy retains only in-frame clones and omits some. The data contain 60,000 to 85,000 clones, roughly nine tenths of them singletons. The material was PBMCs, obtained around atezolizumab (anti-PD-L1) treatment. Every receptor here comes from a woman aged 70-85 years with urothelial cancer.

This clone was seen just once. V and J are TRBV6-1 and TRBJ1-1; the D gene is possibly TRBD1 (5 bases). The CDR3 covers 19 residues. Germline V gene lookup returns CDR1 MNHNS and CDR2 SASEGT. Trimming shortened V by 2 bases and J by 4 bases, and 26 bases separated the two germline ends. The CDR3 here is CASSEMTVNLQGRSTEAFF. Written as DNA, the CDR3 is TGTGCCAGCAGTGAAATGACCGTCAATCTCCAGGGTCGAAGCACTGAAGCTTTCTTT.

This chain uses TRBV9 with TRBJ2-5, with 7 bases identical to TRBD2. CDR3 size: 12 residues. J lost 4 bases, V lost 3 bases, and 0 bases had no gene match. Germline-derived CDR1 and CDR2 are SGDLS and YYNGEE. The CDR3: CASSGGGETQYF. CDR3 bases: TGTGCCAGCAGCGGGGGGGGAGAGACCCAGTACTTC.

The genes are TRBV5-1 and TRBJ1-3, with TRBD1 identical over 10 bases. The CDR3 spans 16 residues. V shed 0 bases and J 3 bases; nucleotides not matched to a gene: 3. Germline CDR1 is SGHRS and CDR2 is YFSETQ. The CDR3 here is CASSLEGTGVGNTIYF. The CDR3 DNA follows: TGCGCCAGCAGCTTGGAGGGGACAGGGGTTGGAAACACCATATATTTT.

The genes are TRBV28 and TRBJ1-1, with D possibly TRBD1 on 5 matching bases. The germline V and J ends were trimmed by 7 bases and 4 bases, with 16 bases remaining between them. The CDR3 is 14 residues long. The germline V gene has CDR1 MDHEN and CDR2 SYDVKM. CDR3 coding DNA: TGTGCCAGCACCCCCCCTCGGGGGGGCACTGAAGCTTTCTTT. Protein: CASTPPRGGTEAFF.

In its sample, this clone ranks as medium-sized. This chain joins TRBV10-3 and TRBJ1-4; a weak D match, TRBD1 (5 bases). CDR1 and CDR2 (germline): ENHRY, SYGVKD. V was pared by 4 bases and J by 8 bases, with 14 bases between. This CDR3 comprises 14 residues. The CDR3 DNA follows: TGTGCCATCAGTGTAGGGGCCCTCGGGGAAAAACTGTTTTTT. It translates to CAISVGALGEKLFF.

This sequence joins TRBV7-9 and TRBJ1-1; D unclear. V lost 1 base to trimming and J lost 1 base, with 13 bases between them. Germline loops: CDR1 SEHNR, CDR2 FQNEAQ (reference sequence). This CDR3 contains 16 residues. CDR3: CASSLDRRITNTEAFF. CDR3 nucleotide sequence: TGTGCCAGCAGCTTAGACAGAAGAATCACGAACACTGAAGCTTTCTTT.

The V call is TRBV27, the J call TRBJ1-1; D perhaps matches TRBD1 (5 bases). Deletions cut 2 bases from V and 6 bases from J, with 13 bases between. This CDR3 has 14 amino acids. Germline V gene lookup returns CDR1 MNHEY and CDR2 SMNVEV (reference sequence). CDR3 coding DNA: TGTGCCAGCAGTTTACTTCAGGCGGGGGCTGAAGCTTTCTTT. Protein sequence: CASSLLQAGAEAFF.

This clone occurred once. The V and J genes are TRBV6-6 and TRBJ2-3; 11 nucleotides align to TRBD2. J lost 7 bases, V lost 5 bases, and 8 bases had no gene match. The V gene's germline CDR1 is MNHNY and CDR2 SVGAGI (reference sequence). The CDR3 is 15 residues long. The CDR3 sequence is CASSNRLAGGHTQYF. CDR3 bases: TGTGCCAGCAGTAACCGCCTAGCGGGGGGCCATACGCAGTATTTT.

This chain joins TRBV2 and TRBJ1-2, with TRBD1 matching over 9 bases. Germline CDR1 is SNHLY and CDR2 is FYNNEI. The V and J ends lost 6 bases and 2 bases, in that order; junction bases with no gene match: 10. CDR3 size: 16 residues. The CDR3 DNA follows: TGTGCCAGCAGCCGGGACAGGGAAGAACCAAACTATGGCTACACCTTC. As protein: CASSRDREEPNYGYTF.

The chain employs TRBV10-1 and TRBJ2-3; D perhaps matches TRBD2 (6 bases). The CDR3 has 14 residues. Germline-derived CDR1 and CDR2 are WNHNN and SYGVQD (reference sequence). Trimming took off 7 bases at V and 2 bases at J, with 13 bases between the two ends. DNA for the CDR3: TGCGCCAGCAAGGAGGGGCCCCACACAGATACGCAGTATTTT. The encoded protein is CASKEGPHTDTQYF.

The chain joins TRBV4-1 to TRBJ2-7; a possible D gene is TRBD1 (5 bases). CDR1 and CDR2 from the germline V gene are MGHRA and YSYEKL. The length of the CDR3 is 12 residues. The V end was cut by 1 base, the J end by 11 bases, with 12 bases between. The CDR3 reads CASSQVHLGEYF. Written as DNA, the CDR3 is TGCGCCAGCAGCCAAGTTCATCTAGGGGAGTACTTC.

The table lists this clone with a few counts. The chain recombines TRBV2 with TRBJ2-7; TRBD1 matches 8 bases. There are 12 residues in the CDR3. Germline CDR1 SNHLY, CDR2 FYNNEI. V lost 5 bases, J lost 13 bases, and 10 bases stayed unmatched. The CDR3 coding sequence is TGTGCCAGCAGTCGCGGAAACAGGGGGGAATACTTC. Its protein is CASSRGNRGEYF.

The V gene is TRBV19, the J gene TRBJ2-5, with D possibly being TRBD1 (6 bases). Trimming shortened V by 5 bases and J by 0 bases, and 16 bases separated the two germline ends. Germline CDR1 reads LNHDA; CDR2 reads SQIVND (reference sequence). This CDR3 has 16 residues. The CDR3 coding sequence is TGTGCCAGTAGTGACGCAGGGGCCATGTACCAAGAGACCCAGTACTTC. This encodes CASSDAGAMYQETQYF.

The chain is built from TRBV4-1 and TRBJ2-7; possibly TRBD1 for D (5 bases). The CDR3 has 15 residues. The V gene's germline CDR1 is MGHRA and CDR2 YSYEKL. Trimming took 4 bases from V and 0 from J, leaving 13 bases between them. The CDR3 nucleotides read TGCGCCAGCAGCCTCAGATTTGACAGCTCCTACGAGCAGTACTTC. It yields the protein CASSLRFDSSYEQYF.

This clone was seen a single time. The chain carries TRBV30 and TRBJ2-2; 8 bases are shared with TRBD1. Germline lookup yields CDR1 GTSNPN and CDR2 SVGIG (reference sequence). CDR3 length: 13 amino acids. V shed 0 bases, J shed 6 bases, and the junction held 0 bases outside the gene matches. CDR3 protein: CAWSVQGAGELFF. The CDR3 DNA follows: TGTGCCTGGAGTGTACAGGGGGCCGGGGAGCTGTTTTTT. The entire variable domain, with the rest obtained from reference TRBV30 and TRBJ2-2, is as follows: SQTIHQWPATLVQPVGSPLSLECTVEGTSNPNLYWYRQAAGRGLQLLFYSVGIGQISSEVPQNLSASRPQDRQFILSSKKLLLSDSGFYLCAWSVQGAGELFFGEGSRLTVL.

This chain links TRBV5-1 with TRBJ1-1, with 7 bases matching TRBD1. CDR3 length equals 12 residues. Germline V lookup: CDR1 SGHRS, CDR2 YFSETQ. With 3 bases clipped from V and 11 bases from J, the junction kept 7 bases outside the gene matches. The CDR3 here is CASSSDRVGAFF. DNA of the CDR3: TGCGCCAGCAGCTCCGACAGGGTGGGGGCTTTCTTT.

CDR3 bases: TGTGCCAGCAGTGAACTAGCGGGAGGGCCGGGGGGTAAAGAGACCCAGTACTTC. Translating gives CASSELAGGPGGKETQYF. The genes are TRBV25-1 and TRBJ2-5, with 12 bases identical to TRBD2. Unmatched junction bases numbered 10, after V lost 2 bases and J lost 3 bases. Germline V CDR1 and CDR2: MGHDK, SYGVNS. CDR3 length: 18 residues.

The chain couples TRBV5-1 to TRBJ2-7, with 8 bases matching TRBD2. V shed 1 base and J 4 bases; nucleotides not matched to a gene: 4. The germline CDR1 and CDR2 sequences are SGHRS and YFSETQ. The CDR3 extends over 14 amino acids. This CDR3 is CASSLQGGRYEQYF. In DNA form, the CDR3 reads TGCGCCAGCAGCTTGCAGGGCGGGAGGTACGAGCAGTACTTC.